The 16 T cell receptor beta chains presented below share a single source sample, sequenced in a study of blood T cell repertoires in COVID-19. Some clones are missing from TCRdb's copy, which holds only in-frame ones; the method was immunoSEQ multiplex PCR. Of 270,000 or so clones in the sample, 83% were seen once. The sequencing sample was made of peripheral blood. These receptor sequences come from a woman in her 50s who had recovered from COVID-19.

The chain joins TRBV10-2 to TRBJ2-7; 9 nucleotides align to TRBD2. The CDR3 length is 16 residues. From germline, CDR1 is WSHSY and CDR2 SAAADI. The V and J ends lost 8 bases and 7 bases, in that order; junction bases with no gene match: 18. CDR3 sequence (DNA): TGCGCCAGCCGAGCGGGGGGATCCGGGGCCATAGGTGAGCAGTACTTC. It codes for CASRAGGSGAIGEQYF.

The V call is TRBV7-9, the J call TRBJ2-7; a possible D gene is TRBD2 (6 bases). Trimming pared 5 bases from V and 6 bases from J, leaving 17 bases between. The CDR3 runs 14 residues. The germline CDR1 and CDR2 sequences are SEHNR and FQNEAQ (reference sequence). The CDR3: CASSPLGTYFEQYF. For the CDR3, the DNA is TGTGCCAGCAGCCCCTTAGGGACTTACTTCGAGCAGTACTTC.

The chain has TRBV28 and TRBJ2-1; TRBD2 agrees at 12 bases. This CDR3 contains 13 residues. Trimming removed 8 bases from V and 7 bases from J; junction bases left unmatched: 3. Germline CDR1 reads MDHEN; CDR2 reads SYDVKM. CDR3 in amino acids: CASRTSGKNEQFF. CDR3 coding DNA: TGTGCCAGCCGGACTAGCGGGAAAAATGAGCAGTTCTTC.

This chain connects TRBV5-8 to TRBJ1-2, with 8 bases lining up with TRBD1. Germline CDR1 is SGHTS and CDR2 is YDEGEE. The CDR3 contains 15 residues. Trimming at V came to 0 bases and at J to 5 bases, leaving 6 bases not matched to a gene. CDR3 loop: CASSLAGGEDYGYTF. For the CDR3, the DNA is TGTGCCAGCAGCTTGGCAGGGGGCGAAGATTATGGCTACACCTTC.

The chain employs TRBV7-2 and TRBJ2-5, with 10 nucleotides matching TRBD2. Germline V lookup: CDR1 SGHTA, CDR2 FQGNSA. Unmatched junction bases numbered 7, after V lost 5 bases and J lost 1 base. The CDR3 length is 16 residues. CDR3 coding DNA: TGTGCCAGCAGCCCACCGGGACTAGCGAGCCAAGAGACCCAGTACTTC. It codes for CASSPPGLASQETQYF. Complete variable domain (other parts from reference TRBV7-2 and TRBJ2-5): GAGVSQSPSNKVTEKGKDVELRCDPISGHTALYWYRQSLGQGLEFLIYFQGNSAPDKSGLPSDRFSAERTGGSVSTLTIQRTQQEDSAVYLCASSPPGLASQETQYFGPGTRLLVL.

This clone was counted ten times or more. This chain uses TRBV19 with TRBJ2-1, with a tentative D call TRBD2 (5 bases). The CDR3 has 13 residues. The germline V gene encodes CDR1 LNHDA and CDR2 SQIVND (reference sequence). V lost 3 bases and J 7 bases, leaving 10 bases between the germline ends. The CDR3 loop reads CASSISVQNEQFF. CDR3 bases: TGTGCCAGTAGTATTAGCGTTCAGAATGAGCAGTTCTTC.

This clone was seen a single time. Different DNA sequences within this sample yield the same CDR3. V gene TRBV29-1 combines with J gene TRBJ2-1, with D unclear. V lost 4 bases to trimming and J lost 4 bases, with 8 bases between them. The CDR3 runs to 12 residues. CDR1 is SQVTM and CDR2 is ANQGSEA in the germline V gene. The CDR3 DNA reads TGCAGCGTTGGGGCAACTTACAATGAGCAGTTCTTC. Its protein is CSVGATYNEQFF.

The chain recombines TRBV28 with TRBJ1-1, with a weak D call TRBD1 (5 bases). The CDR3 spans 14 residues. With 3 bases removed from V and 7 bases from J, the gap between germline ends came to 15 bases. Germline CDR1 reads MDHEN; CDR2 reads SYDVKM. The chain's CDR3 is CASSFHRGSYEAFF. The CDR3, as DNA: TGTGCCAGCAGTTTTCATCGGGGGTCCTATGAAGCTTTCTTT.

This clone has more than one count but fewer than ten. The V and J genes are TRBV6-2 or TRBV6-3 and TRBJ1-2, with D uncertain. Trimming pared 6 bases from V and 5 bases from J, leaving 10 bases between. The CDR3 is made up of 12 amino acids. Germline V gene data show CDR1 as MNHEY and CDR2 as SVGEGT. Here the CDR3 DNA reads TGTGCCAGCAGCCTCGGTCGATATGGCTACACCTTC. Protein: CASSLGRYGYTF.

The chain joins TRBV5-1 to TRBJ1-2; 9 bases are a match to TRBD1. This CDR3 comprises 15 residues. CDR1 is SGHRS, CDR2 YFSETQ, per germline. Unmatched junction bases numbered 8, after V lost 4 bases and J lost 4 bases. The CDR3 reads CASSIYRGRSYGYTF. CDR3 DNA sequence: TGCGCCAGCAGCATTTACAGGGGGCGCAGCTATGGCTACACCTTC.

The gene calls are TRBV4-2 and TRBJ2-5; tentative D call: TRBD1 (5 bases). V lost 2 bases and J lost 4, with 5 bases in between. This CDR3 comprises 12 residues. Germline CDR1 is LGHNA and CDR2 is YNFKEQ. The CDR3 bases are TGTGCCAGCAGCCAAAGGGGAGAGACCCAGTACTTC. Encoded protein: CASSQRGETQYF.

J is TRBJ2-7 and V is TRBV5-7; TRBD1 matches at 7 bases. TRBV5-7 is an ORF, and what it does is uncertain. With 5 bases clipped from V and 2 bases from J, the junction kept 7 bases outside the gene matches. CDR3 length equals 14 residues. The CDR3 here is CASRTRDSTYEQYF. In DNA, the CDR3 is TGTGCCAGCAGAACGAGGGACAGTACCTACGAGCAGTACTTC.

J is TRBJ2-1 and V is TRBV7-3, with D hard to call. The CDR3 extends over 14 amino acids. The germline V and J ends were trimmed by 5 bases and 5 bases, with 13 bases remaining between them. CDR1 and CDR2 from the germline V gene are SGHTA and FQGTGA. The CDR3 nucleotides read TGTGCCAGCAGCCACGGCGCCCAGGACAATGAGCAGTTCTTC. As protein: CASSHGAQDNEQFF.

V gene TRBV19 combines with J gene TRBJ1-2, with a tentative D call TRBD1 (6 bases). The CDR3 contains 14 residues. Trimming cost V 3 bases and J 6 bases, with 14 bases left between them. Germline V lookup: CDR1 LNHDA, CDR2 SQIVND (reference sequence). The CDR3 loop is CASSIGGPMDGYTF. CDR3 DNA sequence: TGTGCCAGTAGTATCGGGGGGCCGATGGATGGCTACACCTTC.

This clone was counted only a few times. This chain joins TRBV7-7 and TRBJ2-2; the match to TRBD2 covers 11 bases. The CDR3 length is 16 residues. V shed 5 bases and J 4 bases; nucleotides not matched to a gene: 6. Germline V CDR1 and CDR2: SSHAT, FNYEAQ (reference sequence). The CDR3 protein is CASSAVAGGSTGELFF. Here the CDR3 DNA reads TGTGCCAGCAGCGCCGTAGCGGGAGGGAGCACCGGGGAGCTGTTTTTT.

In this sample, this clone turned up once. This sequence joins TRBV5-1 and TRBJ2-3; 7 nucleotides align to TRBD2. The CDR3 has 14 residues. Germline loops: CDR1 SGHRS, CDR2 YFSETQ. Trimming at V came to 6 bases and at J to 5 bases, leaving 9 bases not matched to a gene. The CDR3 bases are TGCGCCAGCACCGGGGCGGCGGGGGTAGATACGCAGTATTTT. Amino acids: CASTGAAGVDTQYF.